Each of the 20 T cell receptor beta chains below was sequenced from the same sample in a study of T cell repertoires in cytomegalovirus infection (dated by TCRdb to about 2019). Their antigen targets remain unknown. TCRdb lists the instrument as Illumina HiSeq 1500. The public sequencing data were trimmed at Q25 with fastp and processed into clonotypes with MiXCR by TCRdb, which kept only in-frame beta chains. Entries are consolidated by CDR3 protein sequence, retaining the most common genes and DNA. This sample holds about 740,000 distinct CDR3 sequences; around a third were observed only once. Clones ranked in the top ten supply roughly 18% of the sample. Sample treatment or condition, as interpreted from the label and publication: in vitro stimulation with specific CMV peptide epitopes to enrich CMV-specific T cells. This specimen was cultured PBMCs, taken from culture after CMV antigen stimulation. The receptor set was obtained from a human donor in good health (CMV status not recorded). Some clones in this sample may be carry-over from other donors' samples.

The gene calls are TRBV20-1 and TRBJ2-3; D may be TRBD2 (5 bases). The CDR3 covers 18 residues. Germline V gene lookup returns CDR1 DFQATT and CDR2 SNEGSKA (reference sequence). The ends were cut back, 1 base at V and 0 bases at J, with 20 bases in the middle. The CDR3 is CSARGRLVGVSSTDTQYF. In nucleotides, the CDR3 is TGCAGTGCTAGAGGCAGGTTGGTGGGAGTTTCTAGCACAGATACGCAGTATTTT.

The chain carries TRBV6-4 and TRBJ1-1; D remains ambiguous. The CDR3 is made up of 16 amino acids. V was trimmed by 3 bases and J by 4 bases, leaving 18 bases between them. Germline-derived CDR1 and CDR2 are MRHNA and SNTAGT. The CDR3 here is CASSDPSDGWTTEAFF. CDR3 DNA sequence: TGTGCCAGCAGTGATCCCTCTGACGGGTGGACCACTGAAGCTTTCTTT.

V usage is TRBV20-1 and J usage is TRBJ1-5, with 10 bases lining up with TRBD1. CDR3 length equals 15 residues. Trimming cost V 4 bases and J 3 bases; bases outside gene matches: 6. Germline V gene sequence: CDR1 DFQATT, CDR2 SNEGSKA (reference sequence). CDR3 bases: TGCAGTGCTATTACCGGGACAGGGGACAATCAGCCCCAGCATTTT. Translating it yields CSAITGTGDNQPQHF.

The gene calls are TRBV6-2 or TRBV6-3 and TRBJ2-2; perhaps D is TRBD1 or TRBD2 (5 bases each). Germline V gene lookup returns CDR1 MNHEY and CDR2 SVGEGT. V gave up 6 bases and J gave up 7 bases, with 12 bases separating them. CDR3 length: 13 amino acids. In DNA form, the CDR3 reads TGTGCCAGCAGATCCGGGACGGGCGGGGAGCTGTTTTTT. Its translation is CASRSGTGGELFF.

This clonotype was seen more than once but under ten times. V and J are TRBV7-2 and TRBJ2-1, with D possibly being TRBD2 (5 bases). There are 16 residues in the CDR3. Germline V gene lookup returns CDR1 SGHTA and CDR2 FQGNSA. The ends were cut back, 5 bases at V and 5 bases at J, with 19 bases in the middle. This CDR3 reads CASSLPSGIVHNEQFF. In DNA, the CDR3 is TGTGCCAGCAGCCTCCCCTCCGGGATTGTCCACAATGAGCAGTTCTTC.

This chain uses TRBV11-2 with TRBJ2-1; 9 bases fit TRBD2. This CDR3 has 14 amino acids. V shed 3 bases, J shed 12 bases, and the junction held 9 bases outside the gene matches. Germline values: CDR1 SGHAT, CDR2 FQNNGV. The CDR3 loop is CASSFLAGRGGQFF. DNA of the CDR3: TGTGCCAGCAGCTTTCTAGCGGGGCGGGGGGGGCAGTTCTTC.

The rearrangement links TRBV15 to TRBJ1-1; D gene uncertain. The CDR3 spans 15 residues. Germline loops: CDR1 LNHNV, CDR2 YYDKDF (reference sequence). V dropped 4 bases and J dropped 0 bases, with 12 bases sitting between them. This CDR3 is CATSISGGLNTEAFF. The CDR3 DNA follows: TGTGCCACCAGCATCTCAGGCGGGTTGAACACTGAAGCTTTCTTT.

V is TRBV7-6 and J is TRBJ1-1, with D possibly TRBD1 on 5 matching bases. Trimming took 3 bases from V and 1 from J, leaving 12 bases between them. Germline V gene sequence: CDR1 SGHVS, CDR2 FNYEAQ. The CDR3 has 15 amino acids. This chain's CDR3 is CASSLGEAGNTEAFF. CDR3 in DNA: TGTGCCAGCAGCTTGGGGGAGGCCGGGAACACTGAAGCTTTCTTT.

The V gene is TRBV20-1, the J gene TRBJ2-2; D call uncertain. Germline V lookup: CDR1 DFQATT, CDR2 SNEGSKA (reference sequence). The CDR3 is 14 amino acids. The V end was cut by 2 bases, the J end by 6 bases, with 13 bases between. This CDR3 is CSARRSETPGELFF. The CDR3, as DNA: TGCAGTGCTAGACGGTCGGAGACCCCCGGGGAGCTGTTTTTT.

The sample holds a few counts of this clonotype. The chain employs TRBV7-2 and TRBJ1-6, with D hard to call. The CDR3 spans 13 residues. Looked up from germline, CDR1 is SGHTA and CDR2 is FQGNSA. The V and J ends lost 7 bases and 6 bases respectively, with 10 bases between them. The CDR3 region is CASTLIPNSPLHF. The CDR3 DNA follows: TGTGCCAGCACCCTCATTCCTAATTCACCCCTCCACTTT. Drawing the rest from reference TRBV7-2 and TRBJ1-6, the complete variable domain is GAGVSQSPSNKVTEKGKDVELRCDPISGHTALYWYRQSLGQGLEFLIYFQGNSAPDKSGLPSDRFSAERTGGSVSTLTIQRTQQEDSAVYLCASTLIPNSPLHFGNGTRLTVT.

This clonotype appeared many times. J is TRBJ2-4 and V is TRBV7-2, with 7 positions matching TRBD2. Germline V gives CDR1 SGHTA, CDR2 FQGNSA. The CDR3 sequence is 17 residues long. Trimming at V came to 0 bases and at J to 10 bases, leaving 15 bases not matched to a gene. CDR3 bases: TGTGCCAGCAGCTTAGCGTTCGGGCCCCTGGGACTATTAATTCAGTACTTC. Its translation is CASSLAFGPLGLLIQYF. Full variable domain (missing parts from reference TRBV7-2 and TRBJ2-4): GAGVSQSPSNKVTEKGKDVELRCDPISGHTALYWYRQSLGQGLEFLIYFQGNSAPDKSGLPSDRFSAERTGGSVSTLTIQRTQQEDSAVYLCASSLAFGPLGLLIQYFGAGTRLSVL.

This clonotype was picked up a small number of times. The V and J genes are TRBV7-4 and TRBJ1-2; D not resolved. CDR1 and CDR2 from the germline V gene are SGHVT and SQSDAQ. The CDR3 has 13 residues. CDR3 residues: CASAEGGLSGYTF. CDR3 coding DNA: TGTGCTAGCGCGGAGGGTGGATTGAGTGGCTACACCTTC.

The chain is built from TRBV18 and TRBJ1-4, with D perhaps matching TRBD1 (6 bases). Trimming pared 0 bases from V and 4 bases from J, leaving 9 bases between. Per germline, CDR1 KGHSH and CDR2 LQKENI. CDR3 length: 15 amino acids. CDR3 in DNA: TGTGCCAGCTCACCACCGACAGGACTTAATGAAAAACTGTTTTTT. This sequence encodes CASSPPTGLNEKLFF.

This clonotype has a handful of counts. The genes are TRBV7-9 and TRBJ2-7; D remains ambiguous. V gave up 1 base and J gave up 2 bases, with 9 bases separating them. The germline V gene encodes CDR1 SEHNR and CDR2 FQNEAQ (reference sequence). The CDR3 covers 14 residues. The CDR3 here is CASSLVRFPYEQYF. The CDR3, as DNA: TGTGCCAGCAGCTTAGTAAGATTCCCCTACGAGCAGTACTTC.

Only a few counts were recorded for this clonotype. This sequence joins TRBV7-2 and TRBJ2-1, with TRBD2 matching 10 bases. Germline trimming cut 0 bases from V and 14 bases from J; bases unmatched to any gene: 13. CDR3 length: 16 amino acids. Germline V gives CDR1 SGHTA, CDR2 FQGNSA. CDR3 nucleotide sequence: TGTGCCAGCAGCTTAGCTAGGAGCGGGGGGGCTAAGTCAGAGTTCTTC. Translated: CASSLARSGGAKSEFF.

This clonotype showed up many times. The chain recombines TRBV7-2 with TRBJ1-1; TRBD1 is a possible D gene (5 bases). Germline CDR1 and CDR2: SGHTA and FQGNSA. Trimming left V 1 base short and J 5 bases short, with 11 bases between. The CDR3 loop spans 14 amino acids. CDR3 DNA sequence: TGTGCCAGCAGCTTAGGGTGGGGGGGGACTGAAGCTTTCTTT. Translated: CASSLGWGGTEAFF.

The chain uses TRBV10-3 and TRBJ2-6; tentative D call: TRBD2 (6 bases). Per germline, CDR1 ENHRY and CDR2 SYGVKD. The CDR3 extends over 13 amino acids. V lost 10 bases and J 6 bases, leaving 13 bases between the germline ends. CDR3 coding DNA: TGTGCCACCGGAGGGGTGGAGGCCAACGTCCTGACTTTC. It translates to CATGGVEANVLTF.

This rearrangement joins TRBV29-1 to TRBJ1-2; D is ambiguous. Germline values: CDR1 SQVTM, CDR2 ANQGSEA. The CDR3 loop spans 11 amino acids. Trimming left V 2 bases short and J 13 bases short, with 14 bases between. CDR3 sequence: CSVEKGAKATF. CDR3 in DNA: TGCAGCGTTGAAAAGGGTGCCAAAGCCACCTTC.

This clonotype was counted a few times. The chain carries TRBV7-8 and TRBJ1-2; D perhaps matches TRBD1 (6 bases). CDR1 is SGHVS, CDR2 FQNEAQ, per germline. This CDR3 comprises 13 residues. V lost 1 base to trimming and J lost 6 bases, with 9 bases between them. The CDR3 DNA reads as TGTGCCAGCAGCTTAGACAGGGTGGATGGCTACACCTTC. Amino acids: CASSLDRVDGYTF.

This clonotype has more than one count but fewer than ten. This chain connects TRBV6-2 or TRBV6-3 to TRBJ2-7; a possible D gene is TRBD1 (5 bases). The V gene's germline CDR1 is MNHEY and CDR2 SVGEGT. The length of the CDR3 is 13 residues. V was shortened by 8 bases and J by 3 bases, with 14 bases between the two germline ends. The CDR3 DNA reads TGTGCCAGCGCCAGAGACAGCTACTACGAGCAGTACTTC. This encodes CASARDSYYEQYF.